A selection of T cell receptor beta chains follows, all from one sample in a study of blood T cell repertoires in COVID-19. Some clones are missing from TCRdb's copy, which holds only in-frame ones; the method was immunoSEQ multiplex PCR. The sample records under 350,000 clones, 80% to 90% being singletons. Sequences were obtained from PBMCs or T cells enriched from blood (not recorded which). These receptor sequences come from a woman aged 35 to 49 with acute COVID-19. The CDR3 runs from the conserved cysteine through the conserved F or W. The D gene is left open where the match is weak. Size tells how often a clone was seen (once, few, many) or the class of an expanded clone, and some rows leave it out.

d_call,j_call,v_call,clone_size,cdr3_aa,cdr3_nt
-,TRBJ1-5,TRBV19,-,CASSLPGRVNQPQHF,TGTGCCAGTAGTCTCCCTGGTAGAGTCAATCAGCCCCAGCATTTT
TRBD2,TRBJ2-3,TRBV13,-,CASSLIPSGRQVGTDTQYF,TGTGCCAGCAGCTTAATTCCTAGCGGGAGGCAGGTCGGCACAGATACGCAGTATTTT
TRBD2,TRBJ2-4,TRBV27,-,CASSLRASGGNTKNIQYF,TGTGCCAGCAGTTTGAGGGCTAGCGGGGGGAACACCAAAAACATTCAGTACTTC
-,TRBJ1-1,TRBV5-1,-,CASSVTPSNTEAFF,TGCGCCAGCAGCGTGACACCTTCCAACACTGAAGCTTTCTTT
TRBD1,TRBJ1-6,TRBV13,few,CASSFLGQGINSPLHF,TGTGCCAGCAGCTTCCTGGGACAGGGAATTAATTCACCCCTCCACTTT
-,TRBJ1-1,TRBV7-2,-,CASSPPVPNTEAFF,TGTGCCAGCAGCCCTCCAGTCCCCAACACTGAAGCTTTCTTT
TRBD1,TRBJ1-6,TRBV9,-,CASSRGTGFGSPLHF,TGTGCCAGCAGCAGAGGGACAGGGTTCGGTTCACCCCTCCACTTT
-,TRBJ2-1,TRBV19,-,CASSIDQDYNEQFF,TGTGCCAGTAGTATAGATCAGGACTACAATGAGCAGTTCTTC
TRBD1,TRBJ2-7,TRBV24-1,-,CATSRTGALSSYEQYF,TGTGCCACCAGTAGAACAGGGGCTCTCAGCTCCTACGAGCAGTACTTC
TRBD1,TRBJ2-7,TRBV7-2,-,CASSLRTGSNYEQYF,TGTGCCAGCAGCTTACGGACAGGAAGTAACTACGAGCAGTACTTC
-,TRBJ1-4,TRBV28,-,CASSAPGQNEKLFF,TGTGCCAGCAGTGCACCGGGACAAAATGAAAAACTGTTTTTT
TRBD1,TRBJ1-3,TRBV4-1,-,CASSQPGQGSGNTIYF,TGCGCCAGCAGCCAACCGGGACAGGGGAGTGGAAACACCATATATTTT